This paragraph covers one T cell receptor (beta chain) sequence. Antigen: not known. This sample is drawn from a study of radiotherapy plus CTLA-4 blockade in lung cancer. As for the study in general: Objective responses arose in approximately 17% of patients, and 25% to 40% experienced disease control. General study points: Best predicting response, reportedly, were early blood T cell clone dynamics, with interferon-beta. In blood, TCR clones derived from the tumor expanded after radiotherapy plus ipilimumab.

Produced via immunoSEQ multiplex PCR; TCRdb's table is partial and in-frame only. Of about 87,000 clones detected, approximately 86% appear once; the ten largest clones hold 16%. Enrolled patients, whose metastatic non-small-cell lung cancer was chemo-refractory, received focal radiation plus CTLA-4 blockade with ipilimumab. The CDR3 runs 14 residues. Germline assignment: CDR1 SEHNR and CDR2 FQNEAQ (reference sequence). Trimming removed 3 bases at V and 0 bases at J, with 8 bases between. The sequencing used peripheral blood, collected from a patient treated with radiotherapy plus ipilimumab. The receptor comes from a human donor with non-small cell lung cancer that progressed on radiotherapy plus ipilimumab. The chain combines TRBV7-9 with TRBJ2-5; D unclear. The CDR3 protein is CASSFPTHQETQYF. CDR3 DNA: TGTGCCAGCAGCTTCCCGACCCACCAAGAGACCCAGTACTTC.